This is a list of T cell receptor beta chains from one sample in a study of blood T cell repertoires in COVID-19. TCRdb's table, derived via immunoSEQ multiplex PCR, lists solely in-frame clones and lacks some. The table has roughly 150,000 clones, less than 85% seen once. Sequencing was carried out using peripheral blood. The receptors shown here come from a woman aged 55-69 years with COVID-19, enrolled during active disease. The CDR3 runs from the conserved cysteine through the conserved F or W. The D gene is left open where the match is weak. Some rows mark clone size as missing; the rest say once, few, many or name a class of expanded clone.

size	V	J	D	CDR3	DNA
-	TRBV6-2/TRBV6-3	TRBJ2-5	-	CASSYGRGETQYF	TGTGCCAGCAGTTACGGACGGGGGGAGACCCAGTACTTC
-	TRBV13	TRBJ1-1	-	CASSPRRGPRTTEAFF	TGTGCCAGCAGCCCCCGGCGGGGGCCCCGCACCACTGAAGCTTTCTTT
-	TRBV7-2	TRBJ2-5	-	CASSLDPGWSEETQYF	TGTGCCAGCAGCTTAGATCCGGGTTGGAGTGAGGAGACCCAGTACTTC
-	TRBV6-2/TRBV6-3	TRBJ2-2	TRBD2	CASSYYPIGLAGNTGELFF	TGTGCCAGCAGTTATTACCCAATCGGACTAGCGGGAAACACCGGGGAGCTGTTTTTT
-	TRBV6-7	TRBJ2-1	TRBD1	CASSYGPGGRFF	TGTGCCAGCAGTTACGGCCCAGGGGGTAGGTTCTTC
-	TRBV13	TRBJ2-4	-	CASSLSRGPIQYF	TGTGCCAGCAGCTTAAGTCGGGGTCCCATTCAGTACTTC
-	TRBV27	TRBJ2-2	-	CASRLGGMDTGELFF	TGTGCCAGCAGACTAGGTGGAATGGACACCGGGGAGCTGTTTTTT
-	TRBV5-4	TRBJ2-3	-	CASSGGTPGRTDTQYF	TGTGCCAGCAGCGGCGGGACCCCGGGACGCACAGATACGCAGTATTTT
-	TRBV30	TRBJ1-1	-	CAWSLTAFMNTEAFF	TGTGCCTGGAGTCTTACAGCCTTCATGAACACTGAAGCTTTCTTT
-	TRBV2	TRBJ1-2	-	CASSEKPGRRYGYTF	TGTGCCAGCAGTGAAAAACCGGGCAGGAGGTATGGCTACACCTTC
-	TRBV6-5	TRBJ2-7	-	CASSYLRASVPYEQYF	TGTGCCAGCAGTTATTTGCGCGCTAGCGTGCCCTACGAGCAGTACTTC
-	TRBV28	TRBJ2-1	-	CASTQTIRKKYNEQFF	TGTGCCAGCACCCAGACTATAAGAAAGAAATACAATGAGCAGTTCTTC
many	TRBV4-1	TRBJ2-2	TRBD1	CASSHDRDRDVGELFF	TGCGCCAGCAGCCATGACCGGGACAGGGATGTCGGGGAGCTGTTTTTT
-	TRBV5-4	TRBJ1-2	-	CASSLGHAGKYGYTF	TGTGCCAGCAGCTTGGGTCATGCAGGGAAGTATGGCTACACCTTC
-	TRBV7-9	TRBJ2-2	-	CASSARLTTGELFF	TGTGCCAGCAGCGCGCGACTGACCACCGGGGAGCTGTTTTTT
-	TRBV5-6	TRBJ2-3	TRBD2	CASSLRGLAGTDTQYF	TGTGCCAGCAGCCTGCGGGGTCTAGCGGGAACAGATACGCAGTATTTT
-	TRBV7-9	TRBJ2-5	-	CASSRILPGSQETQYF	TGTGCCAGCAGCCGCATTTTACCCGGGAGCCAAGAGACCCAGTACTTC
-	TRBV6-5	TRBJ1-4	-	CASRDSQNEKLFF	TGTGCCAGCAGGGACAGCCAGAATGAAAAACTGTTTTTT
-	TRBV5-4	TRBJ2-7	-	CATAPGSSPPYEQYF	TGTGCCACAGCTCCCGGGTCTAGCCCTCCCTACGAGCAGTACTTC
-	TRBV6-5	TRBJ2-3	TRBD1	CAIRRTGATDTQYF	TGTGCCATAAGGAGGACAGGGGCCACAGATACGCAGTATTTT
-	TRBV29-1	TRBJ1-2	-	CSVLPEGSANYGYTF	TGCAGCGTGCTGCCCGAGGGATCTGCTAACTATGGCTACACCTTC
-	TRBV9	TRBJ2-2	-	CASSVTRTGELFF	TGTGCCAGCAGCGTAACAAGAACGGGGGAGCTGTTTTTT
-	TRBV6-5	TRBJ1-1	-	CASSLSNTEAFF	TGTGCCAGCAGCCTCTCCAACACTGAAGCTTTCTTT
once	TRBV15	TRBJ1-3	TRBD1	CATSEDRAGNTIYF	TGTGCCACCAGCGAGGACAGGGCAGGAAACACCATATATTTT
medium-sized	TRBV3-1/TRBV3-2	TRBJ2-5	TRBD1	CASSQDLSDRGQETQYF	TGTGCCAGCAGCCAAGATCTCTCGGACAGGGGGCAAGAGACCCAGTACTTC
-	TRBV19	TRBJ1-5	-	CASSMGQIPQPQHF	TGTGCCAGTAGTATGGGGCAGATTCCCCAGCCCCAGCATTTT
-	TRBV27	TRBJ2-1	-	CASRPRGSSYNEQFF	TGTGCCAGCAGGCCCAGAGGGAGCTCCTACAATGAGCAGTTCTTC